This note documents a single TCR beta chain sequence. The data belong to a study of human T cells and chemical hapten exposure. In TCRdb, the RACE reads were re-called with MiXCR into one record per CDR3 protein. The sample consists of about 160,000 distinct CDR3 sequences, about 27% of them appearing once. Time point indicated: patch test 3, about 24 weeks after DPC sensitization. Treatment described: therapeutic diphenylcyclopropenone sensitization with weekly scalp DPC. Donors, patients with alopecia ranging from 18 to 70 years old and judged suitable for DPC, provided samples. The sample consisted of whole blood, taken in connection with sensitization to the hapten diphenylcyclopropenone (DPC). The receptor comes from a woman aged 18-35 years with alopecia areata. Some clones in this sample may be carry-over from other donors' samples.

The CDR3 reads CSARDPANYGYTF. Here the CDR3 DNA reads TGCAGTGCTAGAGATCCCGCTAACTATGGCTACACCTTC. V usage is TRBV20-1 and J usage is TRBJ1-2, with unresolved D. Trimming left V 0 bases short and J 0 bases short, with 5 bases between. Germline assignment: CDR1 DFQATT and CDR2 SNEGSKA (reference sequence). The CDR3 sequence is 13 residues long.